These 19 T cell receptor beta chains were sequenced from one sample in a study of Ad26.COV2.S vaccination and SARS-CoV-2 variants. Treatment noted: some 20 received Ad26.COV2.S at low or high dose, single or two shots; 5 received placebo; per-sample allocation not given. The samples were gathered on day 63 after the first injection of vaccine or placebo. TCRdb's copy holds only in-frame clones and misses some; the assay was immunoSEQ multiplex PCR. The sample lists 510,000 or so clones; approximately 88% were seen once. The sequencing here drew on peripheral blood, taken in a trial of Ad26.COV2.S vaccine versus placebo. The receptor set was obtained from a person between 18 and 65 years old who received the Ad26.COV2.S COVID-19 vaccine or a placebo.

The chain uses TRBV6-5 and TRBJ2-7; D is perhaps TRBD1 (5 bases). The V end lost 2 bases, the J end lost 1 base, and 9 bases lay between the germline ends. The CDR3 runs to 14 residues. The V gene's germline CDR1 is MNHEY and CDR2 SVGAGI. The CDR3 spells CASSYTDSSYEQYF. The CDR3 nucleotides are TGTGCCAGCAGTTACACAGACAGTTCCTACGAGCAGTACTTC.

The gene calls are TRBV4-3 and TRBJ1-6, with D possibly being TRBD1 (6 bases). This CDR3 region has 13 residues. Germline loops: CDR1 LGHNA, CDR2 YSLEER. Between the trimmed V and J ends, which lost 0 bases and 10 bases, there was a span of 7 bases. CDR3 in DNA: TGCGCCAGCAGCCAAGATAGGGGGTCACCCCTCCACTTT. Protein sequence: CASSQDRGSPLHF.

V is TRBV3-1 (or the pseudogene TRBV3-2) and J is TRBJ2-4; D is possibly TRBD2 (6 bases). V was pared by 1 base and J by 2 bases, with 24 bases between. The CDR3 runs 20 residues. The germline gives CDR1 LGHDT, CDR2 YNNKEL (reference sequence). Here the CDR3 DNA reads TGTGCCAGCAGCCAAGTTCGCCGCGGAGCGGGCGATGGGTCCAAAAACATTCAGTACTTC. The encoded protein is CASSQVRRGAGDGSKNIQYF.

V usage is TRBV3-1 (or the pseudogene TRBV3-2) and J usage is TRBJ1-1; the D gene is possibly TRBD1 (6 bases). Trimming pared 2 bases from V and 1 base from J, leaving 14 bases between. Germline-derived CDR1 and CDR2 are LGHDT and YNNKEL (reference sequence). This CDR3 spans 16 amino acids. DNA of the CDR3: TGTGCCAGCAGCCAAAAACCACAGGGCCGGAACACTGAAGCTTTCTTT. Translated: CASSQKPQGRNTEAFF.

This clone was picked up one time. V is TRBV25-1 and J is TRBJ2-7, with 9 bases fitting TRBD1. The V and J ends lost 4 bases and 0 bases, in that order; junction bases with no gene match: 10. The germline V gene encodes CDR1 MGHDK and CDR2 SYGVNS. The CDR3 length is 17 residues. CDR3 sequence: CASSGGTGHQVSYEQYF. The CDR3 nucleotides are TGTGCCAGCAGTGGCGGGACAGGGCACCAAGTCTCCTACGAGCAGTACTTC.

The chain uses TRBV5-6 and TRBJ2-5; D unresolved. CDR1 is SGHDT, CDR2 YYEEEE, per germline. CDR3 length: 13 residues. Trimming took 4 bases from V and 5 from J, leaving 12 bases between them. This CDR3 is CASSDTGGETQYF. The CDR3 nucleotides are TGTGCCAGCAGCGACACCGGTGGGGAGACCCAGTACTTC. Using reference TRBV5-6 and TRBJ2-5 for the parts outside the CDR3, the full variable domain is DAGVTQSPTHLIKTRGQQVTLRCSPKSGHDTVSWYQQALGQGPQFIFQYYEEEERQRGNFPDRFSGHQFPNYSSELNVNALLLGDSALYLCASSDTGGETQYFGPGTRLLVL.

This clone was seen just once. This chain uses TRBV7-6 with TRBJ2-5; 9 bases are shared with TRBD2. The CDR3 sequence is 16 residues long. Germline lookup yields CDR1 SGHVS and CDR2 FNYEAQ. V dropped 1 base and J dropped 3; count of bases not matched to a gene: 6. The CDR3 sequence is CASSLGLAAAKETQYF. CDR3 nucleotides: TGTGCCAGCAGCTTAGGACTAGCGGCTGCCAAAGAGACCCAGTACTTC.

CDR3 region: CASSLGGAGTYNEQFF. In nucleotides, the CDR3 is TGTGCCAGCAGCTTAGGAGGTGCGGGAACCTACAATGAGCAGTTCTTC. The chain links TRBV7-2 to TRBJ2-1; maybe TRBD2 (6 bases). Looked up from germline, CDR1 is SGHTA and CDR2 is FQGNSA. V was clipped by 1 base and J by 2 bases, with 12 bases between them. CDR3 size: 16 residues.

The rearrangement links TRBV5-1 to TRBJ2-7; TRBD2 matches at 13 bases. Germline CDR1 SGHRS, CDR2 YFSETQ. This CDR3 has 15 amino acids. The trim removed 4 bases at V and 2 bases at J, leaving 3 bases unmatched. CDR3 nucleotide sequence: TGCGCCAGCAGCCACGGACTAGCGGGGGCCTACGAGCAGTACTTC. Translation: CASSHGLAGAYEQYF.

This chain uses TRBV30 with TRBJ1-3, with 7 bases that match TRBD1. The junction had 10 bases not matched to a gene; V was cut back by 5 bases and J by 0 bases. This CDR3 comprises 16 residues. Germline V gives CDR1 GTSNPN, CDR2 SVGIG (reference sequence). The CDR3 region is CAWGYGKGASGNTIYF. The CDR3 nucleotides are TGTGCCTGGGGTTATGGGAAGGGGGCCTCTGGAAACACCATATATTTT.

The V and J genes are TRBV19 and TRBJ1-2, with a possible D match to TRBD1 (6 bases). The V and J ends lost 3 bases and 2 bases respectively, with 13 bases between them. Germline CDR1 LNHDA, CDR2 SQIVND (reference sequence). This CDR3 contains 15 residues. CDR3 residues: CASSIPQGLNYGYTF. The CDR3 region has the DNA TGTGCCAGTAGTATTCCTCAGGGGCTGAACTATGGCTACACCTTC.

This chain's CDR3 is CASSPNGAEAFF. CDR3 sequence (DNA): TGTGCCAGCAGCCCGAATGGGGCTGAAGCTTTCTTT. The rearrangement joins TRBV11-2 to TRBJ1-1; no firm D call. CDR1 and CDR2 from the germline V gene are SGHAT and FQNNGV. The CDR3 is 12 residues long. V lost 5 bases and J 6 bases, leaving 10 bases between the germline ends.

Points on this clone: The same CDR3 can be traced to other DNA sequences in this sample. The chain joins TRBV15 to TRBJ2-1, with 10 bases aligning to TRBD2. V was pared by 1 base and J by 4 bases, with 4 bases of the junction left unmatched. The CDR3 extends over 16 amino acids. Germline V gene lookup returns CDR1 LNHNV and CDR2 YYDKDF (reference sequence). CDR3 amino acids: CATSRALAGAYNEQFF. The CDR3 nucleotides read TGTGCCACCAGCAGAGCCCTAGCGGGGGCATACAATGAGCAGTTCTTC.

V gene TRBV12-1 combines with J gene TRBJ2-1; the table calls TRBD2, which could not be checked here. TRBV12-1 is marked as a pseudogene. This CDR3 is 19 amino acids long. The CDR3 coding sequence is TGTGCCAGCAGCTCCCCGGGACTAGAGACCCTCTTCTCCTACAATGAGCAGTTCTTC. Its translation: CASSSPGLETLFSYNEQFF.

The chain employs TRBV5-4 and TRBJ1-1, with D possibly being TRBD1 (6 bases). CDR3 size: 16 residues. Germline CDR1 and CDR2: SGHNT and YYREEE (reference sequence). Trimming removed 8 bases at V and 1 base at J, with 21 bases between. The DNA for the CDR3 is TGTGCCAGTGCGAGGGGGGGTCCCGCGGGGAACACTGAAGCTTTCTTT. This translates into CASARGGPAGNTEAFF.

The rearrangement uses TRBV30 and TRBJ2-2; D may be TRBD1 or TRBD2 (6 bases each). The CDR3 sequence is 18 residues long. The V end was cut by 3 bases, the J end by 5 bases, with 25 bases between. Germline assignment: CDR1 GTSNPN and CDR2 SVGIG (reference sequence). CDR3 in amino acids: CAWRTNRRGALTTGELFF. CDR3 coding DNA: TGTGCCTGGAGAACCAATCGAAGGGGGGCTTTAACAACCGGGGAGCTGTTTTTT. The full variable domain, in which reference TRBV30 and TRBJ2-2 provide the parts outside the CDR3, is SQTIHQWPATLVQPVGSPLSLECTVEGTSNPNLYWYRQAAGRGLQLLFYSVGIGQISSEVPQNLSASRPQDRQFILSSKKLLLSDSGFYLCAWRTNRRGALTTGELFFGEGSRLTVL.

This chain links TRBV29-1 with TRBJ2-1; no definite D call. The germline V gene encodes CDR1 SQVTM and CDR2 ANQGSEA. V was shortened by 6 bases and J by 8 bases, with 11 bases between the two germline ends. CDR3 size: 11 residues. CDR3 sequence: CSVSIVDEQFF. CDR3 DNA sequence: TGCAGCGTCTCTATAGTCGATGAGCAGTTCTTC.

This chain connects TRBV4-2 to TRBJ2-5; TRBD1 might be the D (5 bases). The CDR3 has 15 residues. Germline V gene sequence: CDR1 LGHNA, CDR2 YNFKEQ. Trimming took off 1 base at V and 1 base at J, with 10 bases between the two ends. CDR3 protein: CASSQGGFGQETQYF. In nucleotides, the CDR3 is TGTGCCAGCAGCCAAGGGGGCTTCGGCCAAGAGACCCAGTACTTC.

This clone was observed once. The J gene is TRBJ2-1, the V gene TRBV10-3; TRBD2 aligns across 10 bases. CDR3 length: 15 amino acids. V was pared by 10 bases and J by 0 bases, with 6 bases of the junction left unmatched. CDR1 and CDR2 (germline): ENHRY, SYGVKD. Here the CDR3 reads CATRTSGSSYNEQFF. The CDR3 nucleotides are TGTGCCACCCGGACTAGCGGTAGCTCCTACAATGAGCAGTTCTTC.